These T cell receptor beta chains were read from a single sample in a study of blood T cell repertoires in COVID-19. TCRdb keeps only in-frame clones here, not all; method: immunoSEQ multiplex PCR. The repertoire consists of 30,000 to 35,000 clones, with about 81% occurring once and the leading ten covering 30% to 40%. Sequencing input: peripheral blood. Every receptor here comes from a man of 80 years or more with acute or convalescent COVID-19. The CDR3 runs from the conserved cysteine through the conserved F or W. Fields, in order: J gene, D gene, clone size, V gene, CDR3 DNA, CDR3 protein. D genes are given only for firm matches. Some rows mark clone size as missing; the rest say once, few, many or name a class of expanded clone.

>TRBJ2-7|TRBD2|NA|TRBV18
TGTGCCAGCTCACCATGGACTAGCGGGGGGGGCTACGAGCAGTACTTC
CASSPWTSGGGYEQYF
>TRBJ2-6|NA|NA|TRBV19
TGTGCCAGTAGTATAGGGCGGCCCTTCTCTGGGGCCAACGTCCTGACTTTC
CASSIGRPFSGANVLTF
>TRBJ2-1|TRBD2|NA|TRBV7-7
TGTGCTAGCAGCTTAAGCGGGGGGTCCTACAATGAGCAGTTCTTC
CASSLSGGSYNEQFF
>TRBJ1-2|TRBD1|NA|TRBV15
TGTGCCACCAGCAGAAAGGGACAGGGGGGATATGGCTACACCTTC
CATSRKGQGGYGYTF
>TRBJ2-4|NA|NA|TRBV27
TGTGCCAGCAGCATTTCCTTACCGGACAGAAACATTCAGTACTTC
CASSISLPDRNIQYF
>TRBJ1-6|NA|NA|TRBV5-1
TGCGCCAGCAGCTTCCAAATCGGGAGCAATTCACCCCTCCACTTT
CASSFQIGSNSPLHF
>TRBJ1-2|NA|NA|TRBV6-5
TGTGCCAGCAGTCCCCCGGGGAGATATGGCTACACCTTC
CASSPPGRYGYTF
>TRBJ1-2|NA|medium-sized|TRBV2
TGTGCCAGCAGTGAAGGACAGACGCTTTACTATGGCTACACCTTC
CASSEGQTLYYGYTF
>TRBJ1-1|TRBD1|NA|TRBV25-1
TGTGCCAGCAGTCCCCGGACAGGGAGGAACACTGAAGCTTTCTTT
CASSPRTGRNTEAFF
>TRBJ1-2|NA|once|TRBV19
TGTGCCAGTAGTATGGAGACGACTAACTATGGCTACACCTTC
CASSMETTNYGYTF
>TRBJ2-7|NA|once|TRBV12-5
TGTGCTAGTGGTTTGGTAGTGGGCCGGGGAACCTACGAGCAGTACTTC
CASGLVVGRGTYEQYF
>TRBJ2-2|NA|NA|TRBV6-6
TGTGCCAGCAGTTACTCGGCGCAGGGCGTCACCGGGGAGCTGTTTTTT
CASSYSAQGVTGELFF
>TRBJ1-1|NA|NA|TRBV30
TGTGCCTGGAGTGCTCGGCTTACAGGTTACACTGAAGCTTTCTTT
CAWSARLTGYTEAFF
>TRBJ2-5|NA|NA|TRBV7-9
TGTGCCAGCAGCATAAAAGAGACCCAGTACTTC
CASSIKETQYF
>TRBJ1-1|NA|NA|TRBV5-1
TGCGCCAGCAGCAGGATAACGGGATATGAAACTGAAGCTTTCTTT
CASSRITGYETEAFF
>TRBJ1-6|NA|NA|TRBV30
TGTGCCTGGAGGGCCACACTCGGGAGTTCACCCCTCCACTTT
CAWRATLGSSPLHF
>TRBJ1-3|NA|NA|TRBV18
TGTGCCAGCTCACCATCGCGGAGGGCCGAAAACACCATATATTTT
CASSPSRRAENTIYF